The 25 T cell receptor beta chains presented below share a single source sample, sequenced in a study of T cells in Graves' hyperthyroidism and ophthalmopathy. RNA transcripts yielded amplified TCR beta CDR3 regions. Researchers ran a first-round RT-PCR on the TCR CDR3 using the HTBI primer set. TCRdb analysed the multiplex PCR reads with MiXCR anew, one entry per CDR3 protein. The data hold 500,000 or so distinct CDR3 sequences, with approximately 16% observed a single time. The sequenced material came from blood. The receptors derive from a woman aged 25 to 39 with Graves' ophthalmopathy.

This chain uses TRBV27 with TRBJ2-6; D gene unclear. The CDR3 totals 16 residues. Trimming left V 4 bases short and J 0 bases short, with 10 bases between. From germline, CDR1 is MNHEY and CDR2 SMNVEV (reference sequence). CDR3 DNA sequence: TGTGCCAGCAGTTCCCCCCCTCTCTCTGGGGCCAACGTCCTGACTTTC. Amino acid sequence: CASSSPPLSGANVLTF.

This chain links TRBV5-5 with TRBJ2-7; D unclear. Per germline, CDR1 SGHKS and CDR2 YYEKEE (reference sequence). CDR3 size: 14 residues. The ends were cut back, 2 bases at V and 0 bases at J, with 9 bases in the middle. CDR3: CASSFGQASYEQYF. The CDR3 DNA is TGTGCCAGCAGCTTCGGGCAGGCCTCCTACGAGCAGTACTTC.

This clonotype was picked up many times. V gene TRBV30 combines with J gene TRBJ2-2, with D unresolved. The CDR3 is 12 residues long. Per germline, CDR1 GTSNPN and CDR2 SVGIG (reference sequence). Trimming removed 2 bases at V and 6 bases at J, with 7 bases between. The CDR3 DNA follows: TGTGCCTGGAGTCTTGGGGCCGGGGAGCTGTTTTTT. This translates into CAWSLGAGELFF.

This clonotype was seen at least ten times. The CDR3 is CASSFSRSEQYF. CDR3 sequence (DNA): TGTGCCAGCAGTTTTAGTAGAAGCGAGCAGTACTTC. V is TRBV28 and J is TRBJ2-7; D not resolved. CDR1 and CDR2 (germline): MDHEN, SYDVKM. CDR3 length: 12 amino acids. V lost 3 bases and J lost 6, with 9 bases in between.

This clonotype has a handful of counts. This sequence joins TRBV6-2 or TRBV6-3 and TRBJ1-5; D call uncertain. This CDR3 comprises 15 residues. V lost 7 bases to trimming and J lost 2 bases, with 15 bases between them. Per germline, CDR1 MNHEY and CDR2 SVGEGT. The CDR3 DNA follows: TGTGCCAGCACCGTACGGGGATTTGGCAATCAGCCCCAGCATTTT. This gives the protein CASTVRGFGNQPQHF.

This rearrangement joins TRBV7-2 to TRBJ2-3; 12 positions agree with TRBD2. The germline gives CDR1 SGHTA, CDR2 FQGNSA. CDR3 length: 17 amino acids. V was pared by 3 bases and J by 11 bases, with 15 bases of the junction left unmatched. CDR3 sequence (DNA): TGTGCCAGCAGCTTTAGTGCCGGGACTAGCGGGCCGGGGAGGCAGTATTTT. Translated: CASSFSAGTSGPGRQYF.

The sample holds many counts of this clonotype. The V gene is TRBV3-1, the J gene TRBJ2-7; TRBD2 aligns across 8 bases. V trimming: 1 base; J trimming: 3 bases; junction bases outside the gene matches: 5. Looked up from germline, CDR1 is LGHDT and CDR2 is YNNKEL (reference sequence). CDR3 length: 15 residues. Here the CDR3 DNA reads TGTGCCAGCAGCCAAGTTACTAGCGGTCTCTACGAGCAGTACTTC. Translated: CASSQVTSGLYEQYF.

This chain connects TRBV19 to TRBJ2-3; 7 nucleotides match TRBD1. The CDR3 is 14 amino acids. V was clipped by 10 bases and J by 1 base; unmatched bases: 8. CDR1 is LNHDA and CDR2 is SQIVND in the germline V gene (reference sequence). This CDR3 is CATVPDRGTDTQYF. CDR3 nucleotide sequence: TGTGCCACTGTGCCCGACAGGGGCACAGATACGCAGTATTTT.

Ten or more counts support this clonotype. The rearrangement links TRBV6-6 to TRBJ1-5; D is undetermined. This CDR3 contains 14 residues. With 4 bases removed from V and 4 bases from J, the gap between germline ends came to 11 bases. Germline assignment: CDR1 MNHNY and CDR2 SVGAGI (reference sequence). As DNA, the CDR3 is TGTGCCAGCAGTTTACTCGATCTGAATCAGCCCCAGCATTTT. This codes for CASSLLDLNQPQHF.

This clonotype was observed many times. The V gene is TRBV6-2 or TRBV6-3, the J gene TRBJ2-1; 11 positions match TRBD2. The V and J ends lost 6 bases and 7 bases, in that order; junction bases with no gene match: 8. The CDR3 length is 15 residues. Germline V lookup: CDR1 MNHEY, CDR2 SVGEGT. CDR3 sequence: CASSLTSGIRNEQFF. The DNA of the CDR3 is TGTGCCAGCAGCTTGACTAGCGGGATAAGGAATGAGCAGTTCTTC.

Many counts were recorded for this clonotype. V and J are TRBV12-3 or TRBV12-4 and TRBJ2-7; either TRBD1 or TRBD2 may supply D (5 bases each). V was shortened by 3 bases and J by 2 bases, with 11 bases between the two germline ends. The CDR3 consists of 14 residues. CDR3 DNA sequence: TGTGCCAGCAGTTTTCTCGGGACGACCTACGAGCAGTACTTC. This codes for CASSFLGTTYEQYF.

This clonotype was counted at least ten times. V gene TRBV7-2 combines with J gene TRBJ1-4, with 7 bases identical to TRBD1. The CDR3 totals 14 residues. CDR1 SGHTA and CDR2 FQGNSA come from the germline V gene. The V and J ends lost 3 bases and 8 bases, in that order; junction bases with no gene match: 6. The CDR3 sequence is CASSFYATGEKLFF. CDR3 sequence (DNA): TGTGCCAGCAGCTTCTACGCGACAGGGGAAAAACTGTTTTTT.

In this sample, this clonotype turned up once. This sequence joins TRBV27 and TRBJ2-1, with 7 bases lining up with TRBD2. Losses at the gene ends were 4 bases for V and 6 bases for J; bases not matched to a gene: 3. This CDR3 has 13 residues. The V gene's germline CDR1 is MNHEY and CDR2 SMNVEV (reference sequence). DNA of the CDR3: TGTGCCAGCAGTTCCCGGACTAGCAATGAGCAGTTCTTC. This sequence encodes CASSSRTSNEQFF.

There are many counts of this clonotype. The chain combines TRBV7-2 with TRBJ2-5, with TRBD2 matching 7 bases. J gave up 9 bases and V 8 bases, and 18 bases lay outside the gene matches. CDR1 and CDR2 from the germline V gene are SGHTA and FQGNSA. CDR3 size: 15 residues. CDR3 nucleotide sequence: TGTGCCAGCGGAAACCCTAGCGGACCCCAAGGGCCCCAGTACTTC. Translated, it gives CASGNPSGPQGPQYF.

In this sample, this clonotype turned up many times. The chain joins TRBV7-2 to TRBJ2-1, with TRBD2 as a possible D gene (6 bases). V was shortened by 7 bases and J by 4 bases, with 17 bases between the two germline ends. This CDR3 spans 15 amino acids. Germline V CDR1 and CDR2: SGHTA, FQGNSA. CDR3 residues: CASNSFFGTYNEQFF. CDR3 in DNA: TGTGCCAGCAACAGCTTCTTCGGGACTTACAATGAGCAGTTCTTC.

This clonotype occurred a few times. This chain links TRBV7-2 with TRBJ1-3, with unresolved D. This CDR3 comprises 15 residues. V lost 2 bases and J lost 0, with 8 bases in between. Germline CDR1 and CDR2: SGHTA and FQGNSA. CDR3 sequence (DNA): TGTGCCAGCAGCTTAAGCCCCGACTCTGGAAACACCATATATTTT. This encodes CASSLSPDSGNTIYF.

This clonotype was seen ten or more times. This sequence joins TRBV7-9 and TRBJ1-1; 7 bases fit TRBD1. V gave up 5 bases and J gave up 5 bases; unmatched junction bases: 8. Germline values: CDR1 SEHNR, CDR2 FQNEAQ (reference sequence). This CDR3 contains 14 residues. The CDR3 bases are TGTGCCAGCAGCCCGCCGGACAGGTGGACTGAAGCTTTCTTT. Encoded protein: CASSPPDRWTEAFF. Using reference TRBV7-9 and TRBJ1-1 for the parts outside the CDR3, the full variable domain is DTGVSQNPRHKITKRGQNVTFRCDPISEHNRLYWYRQTLGQGPEFLTYFQNEAQLEKSRLLSDRFSAERPKGSFSTLEIQRTEQGDSAMYLCASSPPDRWTEAFFGQGTRLTVV.

In this sample, this clonotype turned up many times. The chain is built from TRBV30 and TRBJ2-3; D perhaps matches TRBD1 (5 bases). The CDR3 runs 13 residues. V gave up 0 bases and J gave up 4 bases, with 8 bases separating them. Germline lookup yields CDR1 GTSNPN and CDR2 SVGIG (reference sequence). The CDR3 DNA sequence: TGTGCCTGGAGTGTTATGGGGCCAGATACGCAGTATTTT. It encodes CAWSVMGPDTQYF. The entire variable domain, with the rest obtained from reference TRBV30 and TRBJ2-3, is as follows: SQTIHQWPATLVQPVGSPLSLECTVEGTSNPNLYWYRQAAGRGLQLLFYSVGIGQISSEVPQNLSASRPQDRQFILSSKKLLLSDSGFYLCAWSVMGPDTQYFGPGTRLTVL.

This clonotype was seen repeatedly, ten times or more. The CDR3 spells CAWRTGRRGELFF. CDR3 DNA: TGTGCCTGGCGGACAGGGAGACGCGGGGAGCTGTTTTTT. The rearrangement links TRBV30 to TRBJ2-2, with 8 bases that match TRBD1. Germline CDR1 reads GTSNPN; CDR2 reads SVGIG (reference sequence). The CDR3 loop spans 13 amino acids. V lost 5 bases, J lost 7 bases, and 6 bases stayed unmatched.

This clonotype was counted ten times or more. The chain recombines TRBV18 with TRBJ2-7, with a tentative D call TRBD1 (5 bases). The CDR3 has 12 residues. V lost 3 bases, J lost 5 bases, and 8 bases lay in between. Germline V CDR1 and CDR2: KGHSH, LQKENI. The CDR3 region is CASSPLGDEQYF. The CDR3 nucleotides read TGTGCCAGCTCACCCTTAGGGGACGAGCAGTACTTC.

This clonotype showed up many times. The CDR3, as DNA: TGTGCCATCAGGGGCACTAGCGGGACGGAGCAAGAGACCCAGTACTTC. Amino acid sequence: CAIRGTSGTEQETQYF. V and J are TRBV10-3 and TRBJ2-5, with 10 bases that match TRBD2. V was clipped by 6 bases and J by 2 bases; unmatched bases: 9. Looked up from germline, CDR1 is ENHRY and CDR2 is SYGVKD. The CDR3 contains 16 residues.

The chain has TRBV5-1 and TRBJ2-2, with D perhaps TRBD1 or TRBD2 (5 bases each). CDR3 length equals 15 residues. Germline-derived CDR1 and CDR2 are SGHRS and YFSETQ. Trimming removed 5 bases from V and 5 bases from J, with 16 bases in between. CDR3 sequence: CASRPLVEGTGELFF. In nucleotides, the CDR3 is TGCGCCAGCAGACCCCTAGTAGAGGGGACCGGGGAGCTGTTTTTT.

This clonotype was seen a few times. V gene TRBV7-3 combines with J gene TRBJ1-1; 9 nucleotides match TRBD1. The V gene end was trimmed by 0 bases and the J gene end by 5 bases; junction bases not matched to a gene: 4. Per the germline V gene, CDR1 is SGHTA and CDR2 is FQGTGA. This CDR3 has 15 amino acids. The CDR3 spells CASSLTTGGRTEAFF. As DNA, the CDR3 is TGTGCCAGCAGCTTAACGACAGGGGGTCGAACTGAAGCTTTCTTT.

This clonotype appeared many times. V is TRBV20-1 and J is TRBJ1-1; D gene ambiguous. CDR3 size: 18 residues. V was pared by 0 bases and J by 3 bases, with 23 bases between. Germline CDR1 DFQATT, CDR2 SNEGSKA (reference sequence). The chain's CDR3 is CSARDETDRTLADTEAFF. The CDR3 nucleotides are TGCAGTGCTAGAGACGAAACGGACCGAACACTCGCGGACACTGAAGCTTTCTTT.

The rearrangement joins TRBV30 to TRBJ2-7; D is ambiguous. The CDR3 is made up of 14 amino acids. The germline V gene encodes CDR1 GTSNPN and CDR2 SVGIG (reference sequence). Trimming pared 3 bases from V and 2 bases from J, leaving 14 bases between. Here the CDR3 reads CAWRAWTVPYEQYF. The CDR3 DNA reads TGTGCCTGGAGGGCTTGGACCGTCCCCTACGAGCAGTACTTC.